The next 25 T cell receptor beta chains were all read from a single sample in a study of radiation and T cells in renal cell carcinoma. Time point given: blood 4 weeks post-SBRT, at nephrectomy. Treatment of the sample: 15 Gy SBRT to primary tumor, nephrectomy 4 weeks later. TCRdb's table, derived via immunoSEQ multiplex PCR, lists solely in-frame clones and lacks some. The profile shows approximately 150,000 clones, 86% of them singletons. The source material was blood, sampled from a patient whose treatment included radiotherapy and nephrectomy. Receptors originate from a woman aged 45-60 years with renal cell carcinoma.

This clone was found once. This chain connects TRBV5-1 to TRBJ2-2, with D perhaps TRBD2 (6 bases). This CDR3 is built from 16 residues. V lost 0 bases and J 1 base, leaving 10 bases between the germline ends. The germline CDR1 and CDR2 sequences are SGHRS and YFSETQ. The CDR3 region has the DNA TGCGCCAGCAGCTTGGGCGGGGTGCTGAACACCGGGGAGCTGTTTTTT. This sequence encodes CASSLGGVLNTGELFF.

The V gene is TRBV23-1, the J gene TRBJ1-1; tentative D call: TRBD1 (6 bases). TRBV23-1 is labeled an ORF, and its function is uncertain. The V end was cut by 0 bases, the J end by 1 base, with 18 bases between. CDR3 length: 18 amino acids. CDR3 region: CASSQSWVGEDRNTEAFF. The CDR3 nucleotides are TGCGCCAGCAGTCAATCATGGGTCGGTGAGGACAGGAACACTGAAGCTTTCTTT.

This chain joins TRBV15 and TRBJ1-2; unclear D gene. Germline V gives CDR1 LNHNV, CDR2 YYDKDF (reference sequence). The length of the CDR3 is 13 residues. V gave up 0 bases and J gave up 2 bases, with 4 bases separating them. The CDR3 bases are TGTGCCACCAGCAGAGATGAGAACTATGGCTACACCTTC. This sequence encodes CATSRDENYGYTF. Combining the CDR3 with reference TRBV15 and TRBJ1-2 gives the whole variable domain DAMVIQNPRYQVTQFGKPVTLSCSQTLNHNVMYWYQQKSSQAPKLLFHYYDKDFNNEADTPDNFQSRRPNTSFCFLDIRSPGLGDTAMYLCATSRDENYGYTFGSGTRLTVV.

This chain joins TRBV6-6 and TRBJ1-6; tentative D call: TRBD1 (5 bases). Per the germline V gene, CDR1 is MNHNY and CDR2 is SVGAGI (reference sequence). V lost 3 bases, J lost 6 bases, and 12 bases lay in between. The CDR3 spans 15 residues. CDR3 residues: CASSYGQGANSPLHF. CDR3 nucleotide sequence: TGTGCCAGCAGTTATGGCCAGGGCGCTAATTCACCCCTCCACTTT.

This clone was seen once. At one end, the junction sequence differs from germline, possibly due to a read error. The chain is built from TRBV2 and TRBJ2-7, with TRBD1 as a possible D gene (6 bases). This CDR3 is 10 amino acids long. The germline V gene has CDR1 SNHLY and CDR2 FYNNEI. The CDR3 sequence: CASSVGTLLF. The CDR3 region has the DNA TGTGCCAGCAGTGTAGGGACATTGCTTTTC.

The V and J genes are TRBV5-1 and TRBJ2-5, with 10 bases matching TRBD2. The CDR3 is 16 amino acids. With 0 bases clipped from V and 1 base from J, the junction kept 3 bases outside the gene matches. The V gene's germline CDR1 is SGHRS and CDR2 YFSETQ. For the CDR3, the DNA is TGCGCCAGCAGCTTGGGGGGACTAGCGAGCCAAGAGACCCAGTACTTC. Its translation: CASSLGGLASQETQYF.

The rearrangement joins TRBV6-5 to TRBJ2-5, with D tentatively TRBD2 (5 bases). This CDR3 is 13 amino acids long. V shed 2 bases and J shed 7 bases, with 11 bases lying between them. Per the germline V gene, CDR1 is MNHEY and CDR2 is SVGAGI. Here the CDR3 DNA reads TGTGCCAGCAGTTACGCGGGCATCGGGACCCAGTACTTC. Residues: CASSYAGIGTQYF.

The rearrangement joins TRBV5-4 to TRBJ2-1; TRBD2 matches at 11 bases. Per the germline V gene, CDR1 is SGHNT and CDR2 is YYREEE (reference sequence). V shed 0 bases, J shed 11 bases, and the junction held 7 bases outside the gene matches. The CDR3 spans 15 residues. As DNA, the CDR3 is TGTGCCAGCAGCTTGGAGGTGGGACTAGCGGACCAGCAGTTCTTC. Its translation: CASSLEVGLADQQFF.

The CDR3 DNA reads as TGTGCCAGCAGCCTGACCAAGGGTGTTAACGAGCAGTACTTC. This encodes CASSLTKGVNEQYF. V usage is TRBV7-2 and J usage is TRBJ2-7; D is ambiguous. V gave up 5 bases and J gave up 5 bases, with 16 bases separating them. Germline lookup yields CDR1 SGHTA and CDR2 FQGNSA. CDR3 size: 14 residues.

The chain combines TRBV4-1 with TRBJ1-6; 9 bases match TRBD1. From germline, CDR1 is MGHRA and CDR2 YSYEKL. The CDR3 sequence is 15 residues long. Trimming cost V 4 bases and J 7 bases; bases outside gene matches: 5. In DNA form, the CDR3 reads TGCGCCAGCAGCCGGGGACAGGGCGCGAATTCACCCCTCCACTTT. Protein: CASSRGQGANSPLHF.

The V call is TRBV6-1, the J call TRBJ1-2; 8 nucleotides match TRBD1. V shed 3 bases, J shed 6 bases, and the junction held 3 bases outside the gene matches. The CDR3 extends over 13 amino acids. The V gene's germline CDR1 is MNHNS and CDR2 SASEGT. The CDR3 sequence is CASSEDREDGYTF. The CDR3 nucleotides read TGTGCCAGCAGTGAGGACAGGGAGGATGGCTACACCTTC.

The V and J genes are TRBV11-2 and TRBJ2-7; TRBD1 agrees at 9 bases. The V gene's germline CDR1 is SGHAT and CDR2 FQNNGV. Unmatched junction bases numbered 13, after V lost 5 bases and J lost 2 bases. The length of the CDR3 is 17 residues. CDR3 protein: CASSLHLRDRATYEQYF. The CDR3 region has the DNA TGTGCCAGCAGCCTACACCTCCGGGACAGGGCTACCTACGAGCAGTACTTC.

A single count supports this clone. The rearrangement uses TRBV6-5 and TRBJ2-7, with D maybe TRBD2 (5 bases). The CDR3 totals 13 residues. Germline loops: CDR1 MNHEY, CDR2 SVGAGI. V was clipped by 2 bases and J by 2 bases, with 7 bases between them. CDR3 in amino acids: CASSYPGTYEQYF. The CDR3 coding sequence is TGTGCCAGCAGTTACCCCGGGACCTACGAGCAGTACTTC.

The gene calls are TRBV5-1 and TRBJ2-3, with D uncertain. Germline values: CDR1 SGHRS, CDR2 YFSETQ. Trimming took off 4 bases at V and 6 bases at J, with 9 bases between the two ends. The CDR3 loop spans 12 amino acids. The CDR3 coding sequence is TGCGCCAGCAGCCTCTCGGATGATACGCAGTATTTT. This gives the protein CASSLSDDTQYF. Based on the CDR3 plus reference TRBV5-1 and TRBJ2-3, the full variable domain is KAGVTQTPRYLIKTRGQQVTLSCSPISGHRSVSWYQQTPGQGLQFLFEYFSETQRNKGNFPGRFSGRQFSNSRSEMNVSTLELGDSALYLCASSLSDDTQYFGPGTRLTVL.

This chain joins TRBV19 and TRBJ2-1; 7 nucleotides agree with TRBD2. The CDR3 has 16 residues. The V gene end was trimmed by 4 bases and the J gene end by 7 bases; junction bases not matched to a gene: 13. CDR1 and CDR2 from the germline V gene are LNHDA and SQIVND (reference sequence). Here the CDR3 DNA reads TGTGCCAGTAGTACCTCAGCGGGACCCGAGACGAATGAGCAGTTCTTC. It codes for CASSTSAGPETNEQFF.

This chain connects TRBV28 to TRBJ2-7; 8 bases match TRBD1. The germline V gene encodes CDR1 MDHEN and CDR2 SYDVKM. Losses at the gene ends were 9 bases for V and 5 bases for J; bases not matched to a gene: 6. This CDR3 is 12 amino acids long. DNA of the CDR3: TGTGCCAGTTGGACAGGGCTCAACGAGCAGTACTTC. It is translated as CASWTGLNEQYF. Full variable domain (rest looked up from reference TRBV28 and TRBJ2-7): DVKVTQSSRYLVKRTGEKVFLECVQDMDHENMFWYRQDPGLGLRLIYFSYDVKMKEKGDIPEGYSVSREKKERFSLILESASTNQTSMYLCASWTGLNEQYFGPGTRLTVT.

This chain uses TRBV5-4 with TRBJ2-2; 7 bases align to TRBD1. The CDR3 contains 14 residues. Germline V CDR1 and CDR2: SGHNT, YYREEE (reference sequence). Germline trimming cut 0 bases from V and 6 bases from J; bases unmatched to any gene: 2. CDR3 in DNA: TGTGCCAGCAGCTTGGAGACAGGGTCCGGGGAGCTGTTTTTT. It translates to CASSLETGSGELFF.

This clone appeared a single time. The chain is built from TRBV2 and TRBJ1-2; D not certain. Germline V gene sequence: CDR1 SNHLY, CDR2 FYNNEI. Trimming took off 5 bases at V and 11 bases at J, with 15 bases between the two ends. The CDR3 runs 12 residues. CDR3 sequence reads: CASSKETESYTF. The CDR3 DNA sequence: TGTGCCAGCAGTAAGGAGACCGAAAGTTACACCTTC.

This chain uses TRBV2 with TRBJ2-5, with 9 bases fitting TRBD1. Matching the DNA end better, TRBJ2-7 makes the J call doubtful. This CDR3 spans 15 amino acids. Germline V gene sequence: CDR1 SNHLY, CDR2 FYNNEI. The CDR3 DNA reads as TGTGCCAGCAGTGAACCGGACAGGGGTTTGGGCGAGCAGTACTTC. This codes for CASSEPDRGLGEQYF.

The V and J genes are TRBV28 and TRBJ2-7; D could derive from TRBD1 or TRBD2 (6 bases each). Trimming left V 7 bases short and J 1 base short, with 14 bases between. This CDR3 has 14 amino acids. CDR1 and CDR2 (germline): MDHEN, SYDVKM. The CDR3 nucleotides read TGTGCCAGCATTCCTCAAGGGGGGTCCTACGAGCAGTACTTC. Translated, it gives CASIPQGGSYEQYF.

J is TRBJ2-7 and V is TRBV19; D may be TRBD1 (6 bases). Germline loops: CDR1 LNHDA, CDR2 SQIVND (reference sequence). Trimming removed 1 base at V and 4 bases at J, with 8 bases between. The CDR3 contains 13 residues. The CDR3 DNA reads as TGTGCCAGTAGTATAGTAGGGGGTTACGAGCAGTACTTC. It specifies CASSIVGGYEQYF.

The chain carries TRBV7-9 and TRBJ1-4; D may be TRBD1 (6 bases). The CDR3 sequence is 18 residues long. The germline V gene encodes CDR1 SEHNR and CDR2 FQNEAQ (reference sequence). Trimming left V 5 bases short and J 2 bases short, with 21 bases between. The CDR3: CASSIGQFGALTNEKLFF. The CDR3 coding sequence is TGTGCCAGCAGCATAGGACAGTTCGGGGCATTGACTAATGAAAAACTGTTTTTT. Variable domain in full (rest from reference TRBV7-9 and TRBJ1-4): DTGVSQNPRHKITKRGQNVTFRCDPISEHNRLYWYRQTLGQGPEFLTYFQNEAQLEKSRLLSDRFSAERPKGSFSTLEIQRTEQGDSAMYLCASSIGQFGALTNEKLFFGSGTQLSVL.

V usage is TRBV5-1 and J usage is TRBJ1-1; D is ambiguous. This CDR3 region has 13 residues. V was shortened by 4 bases and J by 10 bases, with 17 bases between the two germline ends. Per germline, CDR1 SGHRS and CDR2 YFSETQ. For the CDR3, the DNA is TGCGCCAGCAGCCTTAATATCCTTTCGGGAGCTTTCTTT. It specifies CASSLNILSGAFF.

The chain joins TRBV7-2 to TRBJ2-3, with D hard to call. Looked up from germline, CDR1 is SGHTA and CDR2 is FQGNSA. Trimming shortened V by 6 bases and J by 1 base, and 8 bases separated the two germline ends. The CDR3 runs 13 residues. CDR3 DNA sequence: TGTGCCAGCAGTAGTCAGGGCACAGATACGCAGTATTTT. Its protein product is CASSSQGTDTQYF.

The rearrangement joins TRBV30 to TRBJ1-6; TRBD1 matches at 7 bases. The CDR3 is 15 residues long. Germline V lookup: CDR1 GTSNPN, CDR2 SVGIG (reference sequence). The trim removed 4 bases at V and 1 base at J, leaving 4 bases unmatched. CDR3 coding DNA: TGTGCCTGGACAGGGGGGGTTTCCTATAATTCACCCCTCCACTTT. It yields the protein CAWTGGVSYNSPLHF.